The rows below give T cell receptor beta chains drawn from one sample of a study of blood T cell repertoires in COVID-19. Method: immunoSEQ multiplex PCR; TCRdb's copy keeps in-frame clones and lacks some. Among hundreds of thousands of clones listed, roughly 80% were seen once. Sequences were obtained from PBMCs or T cells enriched from blood (not recorded which). The origin of the receptors is a man between 40 and 49 years old who had been exposed to COVID-19. Each CDR3 is given with its conserved first and last residue. The D gene is left open where the match is weak. Only part of the rows carry a size: once, few, many, or a class if the clone is expanded.

D | size | J | V | CDR3 | DNA
- | - | TRBJ1-3 | TRBV2 | CASKITGTGNTIYF | TGTGCCAGCAAGATAACAGGGACTGGAAACACCATATATTTT
- | - | TRBJ1-5 | TRBV6-5 | CAGRSDGGQPQHF | TGTGCCGGCCGGTCGGACGGGGGGCAGCCCCAGCATTTT
- | - | TRBJ2-5 | TRBV18 | CASSPTYQGQETQYF | TGTGCCAGCTCACCCACCTACCAGGGACAAGAGACCCAGTACTTC
- | - | TRBJ2-7 | TRBV5-1 | CASSLELGQGGEQYF | TGCGCCAGCAGCTTGGAATTAGGTCAGGGAGGCGAGCAGTACTTC
TRBD1 | - | TRBJ2-3 | TRBV5-1 | CASSSGQGYSTDTQYF | TGCGCCAGCAGCTCGGGACAGGGCTATAGCACAGATACGCAGTATTTT
- | - | TRBJ2-2 | TRBV6-4 | CASSRGQYVGELFF | -
- | once | TRBJ1-5 | TRBV7-8 | CASSYRPYSNQPQHF | TGTGCCAGCAGCTACAGACCTTATAGCAATCAGCCCCAGCATTTT
- | - | TRBJ1-1 | TRBV5-1 | CASSLEGVANTEAFF | TGCGCCAGCAGCTTAGAAGGGGTGGCGAACACTGAAGCTTTCTTT
- | - | TRBJ2-7 | TRBV6-4 | CASTGGSYEQYF | TGTGCCAGCACCGGCGGGTCGTACGAGCAGTACTTC
- | - | TRBJ1-2 | TRBV30 | CAWSPSGYGYTF | TGTGCCTGGAGTCCATCAGGGTATGGCTACACCTTC
TRBD1 | - | TRBJ1-1 | TRBV10-3 | CAISEPGGALTEAFF | TGTGCCATCAGTGAACCAGGGGGCGCGTTAACTGAAGCTTTCTTT
- | few | TRBJ2-7 | TRBV11-2 | CASSFRGTTYEQYF | TGTGCCAGCAGCTTTCGAGGCACCACCTACGAGCAGTACTTC
TRBD2 | once | TRBJ2-5 | TRBV30 | CAWTRLAGVQETQYF | TGTGCCTGGACCCGACTAGCGGGGGTACAAGAGACCCAGTACTTC
- | - | TRBJ2-7 | TRBV5-5 | CASSFPPTYEQYF | TGTGCCAGCAGTTTCCCCCCCACCTACGAGCAGTACTTC
TRBD1 | - | TRBJ1-2 | TRBV12-5 | CASGTGGPGYTF | TGTGCTAGTGGAACAGGGGGCCCTGGCTACACCTTC
TRBD2 | - | TRBJ2-7 | TRBV5-8 | CASSFKRDPTYEQYF | TGTGCCAGCAGCTTCAAGCGGGACCCGACCTACGAGCAGTACTTC
TRBD2 | - | TRBJ2-7 | TRBV15 | CATSRRSGIEYEQYF | TGTGCCACCAGCAGGCGTAGCGGGATAGAGTACGAGCAGTACTTC
TRBD1 | - | TRBJ1-1 | TRBV27 | CASTVGVGTGEAFF | TGTGCCAGCACCGTAGGGGTCGGGACAGGGGAAGCTTTCTTT
- | - | TRBJ2-3 | TRBV5-1 | CASSPWGARTDTQYF | TGCGCCAGCAGCCCGTGGGGAGCGAGAACAGATACGCAGTATTTT
- | - | TRBJ1-2 | TRBV18 | CASSREGTANYGYTF | TGTGCCAGCTCACGAGAAGGTACAGCAAACTATGGCTACACCTTC
TRBD1 | - | TRBJ2-3 | TRBV24-1 | CATSEDRAGTDTQYF | TGTGCCACCAGTGAGGACAGGGCCGGCACAGATACGCAGTATTTT
- | - | TRBJ1-4 | TRBV7-3 | CASSLTGATNEKLFF | TGTGCCAGCAGCTTAACAGGGGCTACTAATGAAAAACTGTTTTTT
- | - | TRBJ2-1 | TRBV3-1/TRBV3-2 | CASRTGLSYNEQFF | TGTGCCAGCAGGACGGGACTCTCCTACAATGAGCAGTTCTTC
TRBD1 | - | TRBJ2-2 | TRBV5-1 | CASSPFRTGRNTGELFF | TGCGCCAGCAGCCCATTCAGGACAGGGAGGAACACCGGGGAGCTGTTTTTT
TRBD2 | - | TRBJ2-3 | TRBV5-1 | CASQIAGASTDTQYF | TGCGCCAGCCAAATAGCGGGGGCTAGCACAGATACGCAGTATTTT
- | - | TRBJ1-1 | TRBV2 | CASKESVVNTEAFF | TGTGCCAGCAAGGAGTCGGTGGTGAACACTGAAGCTTTCTTT
- | - | TRBJ1-2 | TRBV11-2 | CASKLAHGRKIEF | TGTGCCAGCAAGCTAGCCCACGGACGGAAAATCGAATTC
- | - | TRBJ1-1 | TRBV2 | CASREGGTEAFF | TGTGCCAGTCGGGAGGGGGGTACTGAAGCTTTCTTT
- | - | TRBJ2-5 | TRBV27 | CASSESARETQYF | TGTGCCAGCAGTGAGTCAGCGAGAGAGACCCAGTACTTC
- | few | TRBJ2-1 | TRBV19 | CASTGTSLPGGPLF | TGTGCCAGCACCGGGACTAGTTTGCCAGGGGGGCCCCTCTTC
TRBD1 | - | TRBJ1-1 | TRBV7-8 | CASSYRTGALLNTEAFF | TGTGCCAGCAGCTACCGGACAGGGGCTTTACTGAACACTGAAGCTTTCTTT
TRBD2 | - | TRBJ2-1 | TRBV7-3 | CASSKPGLAGGPQYNEQFF | TGTGCCAGCAGCAAACCGGGACTAGCGGGAGGGCCGCAGTACAATGAGCAGTTCTTC
TRBD1 | - | TRBJ1-4 | TRBV18 | CASSPRQGTEKLFF | TGTGCCAGCTCACCTAGACAGGGCACTGAAAAACTGTTTTTT
TRBD1 | few | TRBJ2-7 | TRBV25-1 | CASEGTGTGDYEQYF | TGTGCCAGCGAGGGTACCGGGACAGGAGACTACGAGCAGTACTTC
- | - | TRBJ1-2 | TRBV5-4 | CASSSPSRHGYTF | TGTGCCAGCAGCTCCCCCAGCAGGCATGGCTACACCTTC
TRBD1 | - | TRBJ2-7 | TRBV18 | CASSLGTAYEQYF | TGTGCCAGCTCCCTTGGGACAGCCTACGAGCAGTACTTC
TRBD1 | - | TRBJ2-2 | TRBV6-5 | CATQTGTGAGELFF | TGTGCCACCCAGACCGGGACAGGGGCCGGGGAGCTGTTTTTT
TRBD1 | - | TRBJ2-6 | TRBV7-9 | CASSLTRTGPGANVLTF | TGTGCCAGCAGCTTAACCCGGACAGGGCCTGGGGCCAACGTCCTGACTTTC
- | few | TRBJ2-7 | TRBV19 | CASQPWQSGEQYF | TGTGCCAGTCAGCCATGGCAGTCCGGGGAGCAGTACTTC
TRBD1 | once | TRBJ1-1 | TRBV3-1/TRBV3-2 | CASRQQGDTEAFF | TGTGCCAGCAGACAACAGGGGGACACTGAAGCTTTCTTT
TRBD2 | once | TRBJ2-3 | TRBV11-1 | CASSDGTSGGDTQYF | TGTGCCAGCAGCGACGGGACTAGCGGGGGAGATACGCAGTATTTT
- | - | TRBJ1-2 | TRBV5-5 | CASSKETIGGTGYGYTF | TGTGCCAGCAGCAAGGAAACGATAGGAGGTACGGGCTATGGCTACACCTTC
- | - | TRBJ2-7 | TRBV27 | CASSLVSGSYEQYF | TGTGCCAGCAGTTTGGTAAGCGGGTCCTACGAGCAGTACTTC
- | - | TRBJ2-2 | TRBV25-1 | CASTWRVTNTGELFF | TGTGCCAGCACTTGGCGGGTTACGAACACCGGGGAGCTGTTTTTT
TRBD2 | - | TRBJ2-7 | TRBV2 | CASSEALAGVNEQYF | TGTGCCAGCAGTGAAGCTTTAGCGGGAGTTAATGAGCAGTACTTC
- | - | TRBJ1-1 | TRBV3-1/TRBV3-2 | CASSQQPQLMNTEAFF | TGTGCCAGCAGCCAACAACCGCAACTCATGAACACTGAAGCTTTCTTT
TRBD2 | - | TRBJ2-2 | TRBV5-3 | CARSPGLAAGELFF | TGTGCCAGAAGCCCCGGACTAGCCGCCGGGGAGCTGTTTTTT
TRBD2 | - | TRBJ2-1 | TRBV7-9 | CASSQVGLAIYEQFF | TGTGCCAGCAGCCAAGTCGGACTAGCTATTTATGAGCAGTTCTTC
- | - | TRBJ1-5 | TRBV7-9 | CASSLGGMTGQPQHF | TGTGCCAGCAGCTTAGGAGGTATGACGGGGCAGCCCCAGCATTTT
TRBD1 | - | TRBJ2-7 | TRBV7-9 | CASSQGQAPYEQYF | TGTGCCAGCAGCCAGGGACAGGCCCCCTACGAGCAGTACTTC
TRBD1 | few | TRBJ1-1 | TRBV19 | CASNRRGQGTGTEAFF | TGTGCCAGTAATCGTAGGGGACAGGGAACGGGAACTGAAGCTTTCTTT
- | - | TRBJ1-6 | TRBV19 | CASSKNPGNNSPLHF | TGTGCCAGTAGTAAAAATCCGGGAAATAATTCACCCCTCCACTTT
- | few | TRBJ1-4 | TRBV5-1 | CASSPGPGHEKLFF | TGCGCCAGCAGCCCGGGCCCAGGGCATGAAAAACTGTTTTTT
TRBD1 | - | TRBJ1-1 | TRBV6-5 | CASTDKGQVNTEAFF | TGTGCCAGCACAGACAAAGGACAGGTGAACACTGAAGCTTTCTTT